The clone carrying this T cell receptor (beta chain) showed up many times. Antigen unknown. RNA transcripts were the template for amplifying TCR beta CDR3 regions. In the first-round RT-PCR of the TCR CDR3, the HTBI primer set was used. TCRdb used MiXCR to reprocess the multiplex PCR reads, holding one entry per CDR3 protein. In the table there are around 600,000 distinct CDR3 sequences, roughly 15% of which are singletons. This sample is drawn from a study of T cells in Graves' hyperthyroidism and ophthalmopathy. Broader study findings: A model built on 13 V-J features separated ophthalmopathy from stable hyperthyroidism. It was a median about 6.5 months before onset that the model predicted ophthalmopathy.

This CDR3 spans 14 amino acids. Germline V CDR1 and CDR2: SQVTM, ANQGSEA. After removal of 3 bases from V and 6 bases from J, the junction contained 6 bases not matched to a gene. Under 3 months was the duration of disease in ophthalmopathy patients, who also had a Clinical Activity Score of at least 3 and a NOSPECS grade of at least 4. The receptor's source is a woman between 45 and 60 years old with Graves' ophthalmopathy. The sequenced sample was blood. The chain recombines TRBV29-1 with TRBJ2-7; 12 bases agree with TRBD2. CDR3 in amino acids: CSVELAGGPVEQYF. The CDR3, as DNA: TGCAGCGTTGAGCTAGCGGGAGGGCCCGTCGAGCAGTACTTC.